The entry that follows covers one T cell receptor (beta chain) sequence. Its antigen remains unidentified. Base quality data are lacking; no much larger clone is found one base away. All of the isolated RNA was reverse transcribed with the High Capacity cDNA Reverse Transcription Kit, so expressed TCRB transcripts were sequenced. Deep immunoSEQ sequencing was applied to naive, central memory and regulatory T cell samples, giving an average of approximately 4 million total reads per sample. Sorted cells were lysed in RLT buffer, and RNA was extracted using DNase-treated RNeasy Micro or Mini kits according to cell number. Each cell subset was processed separately to prevent cross-contamination, with patient and healthy donor samples processed together. Using the immunoSEQ multiplex PCR, TCRB sequences were amplified from cDNA into 87-bp fragments spanning the CDR3 region. Sequencing of the amplicons was done on the Illumina HiSeq platform. On the authors' methods: PCR bias was corrected computationally using synthetic template baselines, and reads within Hamming distance 2 were collapsed, with unmergeable singletons discarded. Reads were aligned to IMGT to assign V, D and J genes, CDR3 length, and insertions or deletions at six rearrangement sites. Within each subset, clonotype counts were normalized to the number of sorted cells before true diversity and Gini coefficients were calculated with the tcR R package. The overlap coefficient, calculated on TCRB nucleotide sequences, was used to quantify repertoire sharing. Out-of-frame TCRB sequences from naive cells were analyzed as a proxy for the pre-selection repertoire. The table comes from immuneACCESS by way of TCRdb, which keeps in-frame sequences with V and J called. Part of the clones is missing from these tables; in studies checked, under half for an unresolved V gene and the rest for unknown reasons. V and J calls and clone size follow that table, whereas D and trimming were derived from the DNA. This sample is represented by hundreds of thousands of clones; roughly 15% of them were singletons. The ten top clones hold 0.02% to 0.03% of the sample.

The source of the sample is a study of beta chain features in type 1 diabetes (dated by TCRdb to 2016 to 2019). Regarding the complete study: Mean age, gender distribution, total cell number and subset yield were not different between patients and healthy donors. Across all samples, almost 110 million sorted cells were examined, and cell number per subset correlated strongly with RNA yield. The study compared the TCRB repertoires of sorted circulating CD4+ T cell subsets in recently diagnosed type 1 diabetes patients with those in matched healthy donors. Naive and central memory subsets were obtained from all 28 donors, but regulatory and stem cell-like memory subsets were isolated from only 8 patients and 8 healthy donors. The full study reports these points: Shorter templates might be favored by PCR, yet because patient and control samples were amplified and corrected together, any such skew would affect both groups equally. Sequencing cDNA rather than genomic DNA could over-represent highly expressing activated cells, although activation and CD3 levels did not differ between groups. Fewer insertions and more nucleotide deletions at VDJ recombination sites were observed in patients with type 1 diabetes, implying thymic rearrangement abnormalities. Naive, central memory and regulatory TCRB repertoires appeared more similar among patients than among healthy donors. Because the HLA sub-analyses included only small numbers of individuals, any influence of HLA type on TCRB rearrangement was left unresolved. A moderate but significant shortening of TCRB CDR3 length was observed in type 1 diabetes patients in all four CD4+ subsets.

Each donor gave one peripheral blood draw, around 0.12 L on average, collected into heparinised tubes. Naive, central memory, regulatory and stem cell-like memory CD4+ T cells were sorted on a BD FACSAria II using a panel including CD45RO, CCR7, CD25, CD127, CD95 and CD27. Every sorted population had a purity above 98%. Right away, PBMCs were isolated by Lymphoprep density gradient centrifugation and were stained directly, with no culture step. Samples were stained and sorted in pairs, with one healthy donor and one patient per experiment, so that batch effects were minimized. CDR1 and CDR2 are read off the germline V gene as SGHTA and FQGTGA. V and J are truncated by 5 bases and 2 bases respectively, leaving an intervening sequence of 10 bases. The CDR3 contains 14 residues, cysteine and phenylalanine counted. Just the 42-base CDR3 DNA is kept, in frame starting at base 1.

This sequence uses TRBV7-3 and TRBJ2-1; confidence is insufficient to name the D gene. Input material: naive CD4+ T cells from blood. The label giving this sample's cell subset or site can be read as: true naive CD4+ T cells. The receptor comes from a woman under 30 in good health. The CDR3 amino acid sequence is: CASSRTPAYNEQFF. The DNA reads as follows: TGTGCCAGCAGCCGGACCCCAGCCTACAATGAGCAGTTCTTC.